Listed here are 5 T cell receptor beta chains from one sample, sequenced in a study of response to subunit inactivated influenza vaccine (dated by TCRdb to 2016 to 2018). Library construction relied on RT-PCR. The sequencing machine was an Illumina HiSeq 2500. The raw public data were reprocessed by TCRdb itself: fastp quality trimming at Q25, MiXCR clonotype calling, in-frame beta chains only. CDR3 protein sequences are deduplicated, and each keeps its most common genes and DNA. The sample yields 500,000 or so distinct CDR3 sequences; over 9.5% were counted once. Of the sample, approximately 12% is held by the ten largest clones. The time point tag for this specimen amounts to: 45 days after influenza vaccine administration. The sequenced sample was PBMCs from blood, obtained roughly 45 days after vaccination. These receptors all come from a man over 45 who received an inactivated influenza vaccine. Donor details come from another sample of the same person, matched by shared clones.

This clonotype was found a few times. One end of the junction fails to match germline, which may point to a read error. The CDR3 is CASRHPGQGVSF. The CDR3 bases are TGTGCCAGCAGGCATCCGGGACAGGGTGTCTCCTTC. The gene calls are TRBV12-3 or TRBV12-4 and TRBJ1-2, with 9 bases matching TRBD1. The CDR3 has 12 amino acids.

This clonotype occurred once. Relative to the germline gene, one junction end is altered; a read error may explain this. The CDR3 loop reads CASSRSRDDQSF. CDR3 coding DNA: TGTGCCAGCAGCCGGAGCCGGGACGACCAGTCTTTT. V usage is TRBV7-2 and J usage is TRBJ2-3, with D perhaps given as TRBD1 or TRBD2 (5 bases each). This CDR3 is built from 12 residues. The germline V gene has CDR1 SGHTA and CDR2 FQGNSA.

This clonotype was seen only a few times. The V and J genes are TRBV12-3 or TRBV12-4 and TRBJ1-2, with 7 positions matching TRBD1. Unmatched junction bases numbered 7, after V lost 3 bases and J lost 6 bases. This CDR3 spans 14 amino acids. The CDR3 loop is CASSLGSGGDGYTF. DNA for the CDR3: TGTGCCAGCAGTTTGGGGTCAGGGGGAGATGGCTACACCTTC.

The chain uses TRBV29-1 and TRBJ1-2, with a weak D call TRBD1 (6 bases). The V end was cut by 6 bases, the J end by 2 bases, with 13 bases between. Germline V gives CDR1 SQVTM, CDR2 ANQGSEA. This CDR3 region has 13 residues. The CDR3 nucleotides are TGCAGCGTCATAGAACAGGGAAACTATGGCTACACCTTC. Protein: CSVIEQGNYGYTF.

At least ten counts were recorded for this clonotype. The V gene is TRBV6-2 or TRBV6-3, the J gene TRBJ2-5; 12 nucleotides match TRBD2. The V gene's germline CDR1 is MNHEY and CDR2 SVGEGT. The CDR3 has 15 residues. Trimming took 6 bases from V and 0 from J; bases not matched to a gene: 2. Here the CDR3 DNA reads TGTGCCAGCAGAACTAGCGGGGGGTACCAAGAGACCCAGTACTTC. Encoded protein: CASRTSGGYQETQYF.